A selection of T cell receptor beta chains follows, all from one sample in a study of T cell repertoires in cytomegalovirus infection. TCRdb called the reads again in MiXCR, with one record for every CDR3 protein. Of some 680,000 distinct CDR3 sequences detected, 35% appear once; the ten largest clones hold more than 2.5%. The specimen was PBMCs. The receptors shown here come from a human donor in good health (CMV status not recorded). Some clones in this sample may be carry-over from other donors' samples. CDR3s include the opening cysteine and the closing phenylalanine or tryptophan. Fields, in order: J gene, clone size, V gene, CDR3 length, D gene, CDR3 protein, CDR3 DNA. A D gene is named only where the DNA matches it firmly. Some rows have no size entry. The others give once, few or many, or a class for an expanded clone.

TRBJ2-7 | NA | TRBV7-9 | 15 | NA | CASSTPDTSSYEQYF | TGTGCCAGCAGCACCCCAGACACTAGCTCCTACGAGCAGTACTTC
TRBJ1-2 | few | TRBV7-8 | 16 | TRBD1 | CASSFTGTGGLDGYTF | TGTGCCAGCAGCTTCACCGGGACAGGGGGCCTCGATGGCTACACCTTC
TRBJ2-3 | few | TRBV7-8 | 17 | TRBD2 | CASSLGSSGSRTDTQYF | TGTGCCAGCAGCTTAGGGTCTAGCGGGAGTCGCACAGATACGCAGTATTTT
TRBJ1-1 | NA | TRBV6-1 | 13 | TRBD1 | CASSSTGATEAFF | TGTGCCAGCAGTTCCACAGGGGCCACTGAAGCTTTCTTT
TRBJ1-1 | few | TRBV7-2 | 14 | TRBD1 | CASSLAGAGGDAFF | TGTGCCAGCAGCTTAGCCGGGGCAGGGGGCGATGCTTTCTTT
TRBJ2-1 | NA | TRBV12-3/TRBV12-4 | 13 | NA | CASSRIVGHEQFF | TGTGCCAGCAGCAGAATCGTCGGTCATGAGCAGTTCTTC
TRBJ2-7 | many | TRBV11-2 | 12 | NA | CASSLDRNEQYF | TGTGCCAGCAGCTTAGATCGAAACGAGCAGTACTTC
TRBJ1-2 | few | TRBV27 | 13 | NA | CASRLFEGGGYTF | TGTGCCAGCAGACTATTCGAGGGGGGGGGCTACACCTTC
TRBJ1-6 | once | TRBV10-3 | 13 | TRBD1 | CATTTGVNSPLHF | TGTGCCACAACGACAGGGGTGAATTCACCCCTCCACTTT
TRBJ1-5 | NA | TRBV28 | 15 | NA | CASSLIAGNNQPQHF | TGTGCCAGCAGTTTAATTGCGGGTAACAATCAGCCCCAGCATTTT
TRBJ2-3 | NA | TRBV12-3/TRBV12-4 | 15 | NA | CASSSQGGGTDTQYF | TGTGCCAGCAGCTCTCAAGGGGGGGGCACAGATACGCAGTATTTT
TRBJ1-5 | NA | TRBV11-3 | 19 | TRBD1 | CASSLEQGTGGTYNQPQHF | TGTGCCAGCAGCTTAGAGCAAGGGACAGGGGGGACCTATAATCAGCCCCAGCATTTT
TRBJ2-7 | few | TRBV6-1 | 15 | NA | CASRTGTPDRGEQYF | TGTGCCAGCAGGACCGGGACCCCTGACCGGGGCGAGCAGTACTTC
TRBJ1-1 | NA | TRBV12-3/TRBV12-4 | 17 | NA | CASSLWLTRGGGTEAFF | TGTGCCAGCAGTTTATGGCTTACCCGAGGGGGGGGCACTGAAGCTTTCTTT
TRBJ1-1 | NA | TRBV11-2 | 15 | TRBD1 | CSSSQPWTGNTEAFF | TGTTCCAGCAGCCAGCCTTGGACAGGGAACACTGAAGCTTTCTTT
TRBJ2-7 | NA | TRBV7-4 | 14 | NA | CASSSHGGLGEQYF | TGTGCCAGCAGCTCCCACGGGGGGCTTGGGGAGCAGTACTTC
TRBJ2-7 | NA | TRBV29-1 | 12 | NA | CSVETSAYEQYF | TGCAGCGTAGAGACGTCGGCCTACGAGCAGTACTTC
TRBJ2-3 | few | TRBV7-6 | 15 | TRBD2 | CASSLEVAGADTQYF | TGTGCCAGCAGCTTAGAGGTAGCGGGAGCAGATACGCAGTATTTT
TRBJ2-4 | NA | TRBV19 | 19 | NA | CATRPDRRVLESAKNIQYF | TGTGCCACCCGTCCGGACAGGAGGGTATTAGAGTCGGCCAAAAACATTCAGTACTTC
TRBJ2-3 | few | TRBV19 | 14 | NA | CASDGGGYTDTQYF | TGTGCCAGTGATGGGGGGGGCTACACAGATACGCAGTATTTT
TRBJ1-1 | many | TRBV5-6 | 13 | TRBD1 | CASSSTGYTEAFF | TGTGCCAGCAGCTCGACAGGGTACACTGAAGCTTTCTTT
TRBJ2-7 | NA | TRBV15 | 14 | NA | CATSLPTGFYEQYF | TGTGCCACCAGCCTCCCCACAGGGTTCTACGAGCAGTACTTC
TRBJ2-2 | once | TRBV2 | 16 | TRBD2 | CASSETSGRVGGELFF | TGTGCCAGCAGCGAAACTAGCGGGAGGGTCGGCGGGGAGCTGTTTTTT
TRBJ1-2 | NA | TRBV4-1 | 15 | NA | CASSQEWGPSYGYTF | TGCGCCAGCAGCCAAGAGTGGGGACCGAGCTATGGCTACACCTTT
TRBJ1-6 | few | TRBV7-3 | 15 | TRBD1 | CASSLLGQDNSPLHF | TGTGCCAGCAGCTTATTGGGACAGGATAATTCACCCCTCCACTTT
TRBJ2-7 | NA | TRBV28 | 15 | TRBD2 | CASSLSGRATYEQYF | TGTGCCAGCAGTTTATCCGGGAGGGCCACCTACGAGCAGTACTTC
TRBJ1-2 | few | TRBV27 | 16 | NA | CASTPAGAGINYGYTF | TGTGCCAGCACCCCCGCCGGGGCAGGAATTAACTATGGCTACACCTTC
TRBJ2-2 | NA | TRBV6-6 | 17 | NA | CASNKGGRVGNTGELFF | TGTGCCAGCAATAAAGGCGGCCGGGTTGGTAACACCGGGGAGCTGTTTTTT
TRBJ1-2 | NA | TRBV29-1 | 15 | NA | CSIQKGEGGFYGYTF | TGCAGCATTCAAAAGGGAGAGGGAGGTTTCTATGGCTACACCTTC
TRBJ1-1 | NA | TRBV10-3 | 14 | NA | CAISAGPVNTEAFF | TGTGCCATCAGTGCTGGGCCAGTGAACACTGAAGCTTTCTTT
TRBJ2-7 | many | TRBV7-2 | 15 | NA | CASSFTGPSPYEQYF | TGTGCCAGCAGCTTCACAGGGCCTAGCCCCTACGAGCAGTACTTC
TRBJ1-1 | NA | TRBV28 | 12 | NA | CATCRGNTEAFF | TGTGCCACCTGCCGCGGTAACACTGAAGCTTTCTTT
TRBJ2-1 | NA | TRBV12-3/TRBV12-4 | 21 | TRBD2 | CASSSLPGTSGGRSSYNEQFF | TGTGCCAGCAGTTCACTCCCCGGGACTAGCGGGGGCCGTAGCTCCTACAATGAGCAGTTCTTC
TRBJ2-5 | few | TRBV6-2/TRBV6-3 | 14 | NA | CASSYYEPTETQYF | TGTGCCAGCAGTTACTATGAACCGACGGAGACCCAGTACTTC
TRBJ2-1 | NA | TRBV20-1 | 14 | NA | CSARKGTTYNEQFF | TGCAGTGCTAGAAAGGGTACGACCTACAATGAGCAGTTCTTC
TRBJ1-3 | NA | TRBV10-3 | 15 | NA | CAIRKYGTSGNTIYF | TGTGCCATCAGAAAATACGGAACCTCTGGAAACACCATATATTTT
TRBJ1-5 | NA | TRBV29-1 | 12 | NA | CSVEVGNQPQHF | TGCAGCGTTGAAGTTGGCAATCAGCCCCAGCATTTT
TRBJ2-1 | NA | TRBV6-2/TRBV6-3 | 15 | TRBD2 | CASSYIAGVDNEQFF | TGTGCCAGCAGTTATATCGCGGGAGTCGACAATGAGCAGTTCTTC
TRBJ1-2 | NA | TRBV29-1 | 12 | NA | CSVATGTYGYTF | TGCAGCGTTGCAACAGGGACCTATGGCTACACCTTC
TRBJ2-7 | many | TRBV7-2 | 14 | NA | CASTLAPDSYEQYF | TGTGCCAGCACCCTTGCCCCCGATTCCTACGAGCAGTACTTC
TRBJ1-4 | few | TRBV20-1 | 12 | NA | CSARGRNEKLFF | TGCAGTGCTAGAGGCCGAAATGAAAAACTGTTTTTT
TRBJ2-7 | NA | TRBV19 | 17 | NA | CASSISLDRFLSYEQYF | NA